This T cell receptor beta chain was sequenced for a study of blood T cell repertoires in COVID-19. Germline values: CDR1 SQVTM, CDR2 ANQGSEA. Trimming took off 5 bases at V and 4 bases at J, with 8 bases between the two ends. The CDR3 loop spans 12 amino acids. This clone turned up a few times. Data came from immunoSEQ multiplex PCR; TCRdb stores just in-frame clones and leaves some out. Of fewer than 100,000 clones listed, approximately 80% are singletons. This TCR was recovered from an older woman with acute or convalescent COVID-19. Sequenced input: peripheral blood. The gene calls are TRBV29-1 and TRBJ2-2, with D perhaps TRBD1 (6 bases). For the CDR3, the DNA is TGCAGCGTTTTCAGGGGCACCGGGGAGCTGTTTTTT. Amino acid sequence: CSVFRGTGELFF.